This entry concerns a single T cell receptor beta chain. The data were obtained in a study of blood T cell repertoires in COVID-19. Assay: immunoSEQ multiplex PCR; the TCRdb copy retains only in-frame clones and omits some. The sample holds tens of thousands of clones; approximately 80% are singletons and the top ten take roughly a sixth. CDR1 is SQVTM and CDR2 is ANQGSEA in the germline V gene. The CDR3 contains 13 residues. V was cut by 6 bases and J by 2 bases, with 14 bases left in between. The sequence derives from a woman older than 75 with acute or convalescent COVID-19. The chain has TRBV29-1 and TRBJ2-7, with a possible D match to TRBD2 (5 bases). Sequencing input: peripheral blood. CDR3: CSVRRDSTYEQYF. CDR3 DNA: TGCAGCGTCCGACGGGATTCCACCTACGAGCAGTACTTC.